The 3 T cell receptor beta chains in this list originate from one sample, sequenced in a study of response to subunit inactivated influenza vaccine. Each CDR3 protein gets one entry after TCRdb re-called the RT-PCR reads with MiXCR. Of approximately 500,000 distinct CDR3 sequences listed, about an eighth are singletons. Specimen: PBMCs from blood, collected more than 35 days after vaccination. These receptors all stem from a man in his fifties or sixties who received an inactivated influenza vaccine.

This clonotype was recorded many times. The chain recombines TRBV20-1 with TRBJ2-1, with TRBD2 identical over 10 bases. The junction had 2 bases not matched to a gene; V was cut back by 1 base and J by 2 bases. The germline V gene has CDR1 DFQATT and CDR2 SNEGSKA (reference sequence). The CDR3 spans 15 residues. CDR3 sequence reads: CSARVGTSAYNEQFF. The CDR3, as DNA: TGCAGTGCTAGAGTGGGGACTAGCGCCTACAATGAGCAGTTCTTC.

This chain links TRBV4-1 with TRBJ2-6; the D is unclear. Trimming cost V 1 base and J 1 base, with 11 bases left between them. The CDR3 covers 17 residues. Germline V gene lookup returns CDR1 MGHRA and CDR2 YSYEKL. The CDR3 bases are TGCGCCAGCAGCCAAGGGGTGGTCGGGTCTGGGGCCAACGTCCTGACTTTC. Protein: CASSQGVVGSGANVLTF.

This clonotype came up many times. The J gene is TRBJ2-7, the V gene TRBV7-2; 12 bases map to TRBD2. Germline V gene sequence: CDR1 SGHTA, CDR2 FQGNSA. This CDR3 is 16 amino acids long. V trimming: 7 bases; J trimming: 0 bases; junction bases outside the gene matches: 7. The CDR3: CASTFTSGRLSYEQYF. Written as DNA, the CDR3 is TGTGCCAGCACCTTTACTAGCGGGAGGCTCTCCTACGAGCAGTACTTC. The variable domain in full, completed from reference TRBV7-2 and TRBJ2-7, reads GAGVSQSPSNKVTEKGKDVELRCDPISGHTALYWYRQSLGQGLEFLIYFQGNSAPDKSGLPSDRFSAERTGGSVSTLTIQRTQQEDSAVYLCASTFTSGRLSYEQYFGPGTRLTVT.